These 2 T cell receptor beta chains were all obtained from the same sample, sequenced in a study of T cells in Graves' hyperthyroidism and ophthalmopathy. Amplified regions were TCR beta CDR3 sequences from RNA transcripts. The HTBI primer set was used in a first-round RT-PCR of the TCR CDR3. One entry per CDR3 protein, called by TCRdb with MiXCR from the multiplex PCR reads. This table holds under 300,000 distinct CDR3 sequences, roughly 13% found once. Sequenced sample: blood. These receptors came from a woman aged 30 to 39 with Graves' hyperthyroidism that later progressed to Graves' ophthalmopathy.

This clonotype was recorded many times. This chain connects TRBV24-1 to TRBJ1-2; D is undetermined. Germline V gene data show CDR1 as KGHDR and CDR2 as SFDVKD. The CDR3 loop spans 13 amino acids. The V end lost 0 bases, the J end lost 10 bases, and 11 bases lay between the germline ends. CDR3 bases: TGTGCCACCAGTGATTTGCAGTCGGCCTACTACACCTTC. This encodes CATSDLQSAYYTF.

This clonotype was counted at least ten times. The J gene is TRBJ2-2, the V gene TRBV18, with a possible D match to TRBD2 (5 bases). This CDR3 is 16 amino acids long. CDR1 is KGHSH and CDR2 is LQKENI in the germline V gene. With 1 base removed from V and 0 bases from J, the gap between germline ends came to 9 bases. The CDR3 bases are TGTGCCAGCTCACCACTGCGGGCCTCGAACACCGGGGAGCTGTTTTTT. Protein product: CASSPLRASNTGELFF.